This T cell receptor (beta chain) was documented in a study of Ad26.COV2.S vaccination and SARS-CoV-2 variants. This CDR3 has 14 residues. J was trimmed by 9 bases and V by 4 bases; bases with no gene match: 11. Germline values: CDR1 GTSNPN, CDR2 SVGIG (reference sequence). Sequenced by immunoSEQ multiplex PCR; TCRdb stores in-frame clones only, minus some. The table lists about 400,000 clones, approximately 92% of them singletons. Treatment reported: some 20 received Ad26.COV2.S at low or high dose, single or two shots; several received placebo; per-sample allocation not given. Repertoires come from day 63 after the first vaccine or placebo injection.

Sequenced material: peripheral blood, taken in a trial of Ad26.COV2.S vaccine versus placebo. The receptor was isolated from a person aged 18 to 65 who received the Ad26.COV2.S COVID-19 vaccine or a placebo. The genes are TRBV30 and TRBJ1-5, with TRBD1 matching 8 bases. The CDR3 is CAWKNRGDLWPQHF. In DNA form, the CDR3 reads TGTGCCTGGAAAAACAGGGGGGACTTATGGCCCCAGCATTTT. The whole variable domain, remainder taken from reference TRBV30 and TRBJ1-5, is SQTIHQWPATLVQPVGSPLSLECTVEGTSNPNLYWYRQAAGRGLQLLFYSVGIGQISSEVPQNLSASRPQDRQFILSSKKLLLSDSGFYLCAWKNRGDLWPQHFGDGTRLSIL.